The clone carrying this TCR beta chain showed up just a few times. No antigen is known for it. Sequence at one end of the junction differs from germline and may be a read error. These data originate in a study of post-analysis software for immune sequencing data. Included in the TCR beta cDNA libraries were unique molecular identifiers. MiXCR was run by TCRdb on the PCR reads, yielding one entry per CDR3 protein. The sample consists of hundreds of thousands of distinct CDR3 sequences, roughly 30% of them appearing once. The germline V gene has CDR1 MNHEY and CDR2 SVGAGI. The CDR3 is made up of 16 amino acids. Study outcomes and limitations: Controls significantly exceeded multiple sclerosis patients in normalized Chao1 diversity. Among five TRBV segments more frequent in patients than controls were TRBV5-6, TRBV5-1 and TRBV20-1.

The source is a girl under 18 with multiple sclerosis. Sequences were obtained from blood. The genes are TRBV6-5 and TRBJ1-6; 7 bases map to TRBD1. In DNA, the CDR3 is TGTGCCAGCAAGGGAGGGCACAGGGGTTATAATTCACCCTTCCACTTT. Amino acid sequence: CASKGGHRGYNSPFHF.